The T cell receptor (beta chain) under discussion was sequenced for a study of blood T cell repertoires in COVID-19. Across the whole study: There were acute and convalescent COVID-19 samples, and they came from the United States, Italy and Spain. Sources were T cells, B-cell-depleted T cells, or PBMCs; the material itself was cDNA or gDNA.

The authors' processing: Counts of nucleated cells, estimated from reference gene primer amplification, were obtained. Clones were sequenced by immunoSEQ multiplex PCR, and TCRdb holds only the in-frame ones, with some missing. Clone size and the V and J calls come from that table; the DNA yielded D and trimming. The sample carries approximately 190,000 clones, more than 70% recorded once. The V end was cut by 4 bases, the J end by 6 bases, with 10 bases between. The CDR3 covers 14 residues. Germline V gives CDR1 SGHTA, CDR2 FQGNSA. The specimen sequenced was peripheral blood. The chain is built from TRBV7-2 and TRBJ1-6; D is unclear. The origin of this receptor is a middle-aged man with active or convalescent COVID-19. DNA for the CDR3: TGTGCCAGCAGCTCCCCCCAGGCTAATTCACCCCTCCACTTT. Amino acids: CASSSPQANSPLHF.